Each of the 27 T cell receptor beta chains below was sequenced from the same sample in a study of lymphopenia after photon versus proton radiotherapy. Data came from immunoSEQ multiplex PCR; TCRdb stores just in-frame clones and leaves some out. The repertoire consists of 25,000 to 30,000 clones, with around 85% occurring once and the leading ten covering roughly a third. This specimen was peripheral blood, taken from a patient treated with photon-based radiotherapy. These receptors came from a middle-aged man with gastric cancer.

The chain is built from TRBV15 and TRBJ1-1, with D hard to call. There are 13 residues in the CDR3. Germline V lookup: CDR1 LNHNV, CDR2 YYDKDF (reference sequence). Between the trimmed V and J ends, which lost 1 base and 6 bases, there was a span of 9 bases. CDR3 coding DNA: TGTGCCACCAGCAGAGGGCTAACCCCTGAAGCTTTCTTT. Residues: CATSRGLTPEAFF.

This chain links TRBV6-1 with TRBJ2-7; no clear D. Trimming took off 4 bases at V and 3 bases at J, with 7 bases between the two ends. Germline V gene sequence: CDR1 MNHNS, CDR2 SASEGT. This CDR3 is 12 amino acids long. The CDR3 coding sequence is TGTGCCAGCAGTGCCGATTACTACGAGCAGTACGTC. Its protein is CASSADYYEQYV.

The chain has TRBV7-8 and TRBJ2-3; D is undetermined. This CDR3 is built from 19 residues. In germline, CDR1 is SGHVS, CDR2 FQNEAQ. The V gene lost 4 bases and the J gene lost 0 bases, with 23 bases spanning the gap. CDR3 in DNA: TGTGCCAGCAGCTCCCCCCAAGCGAGGCCTCAACTTAGCACAGATACGCAGTATTTT. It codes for CASSSPQARPQLSTDTQYF.

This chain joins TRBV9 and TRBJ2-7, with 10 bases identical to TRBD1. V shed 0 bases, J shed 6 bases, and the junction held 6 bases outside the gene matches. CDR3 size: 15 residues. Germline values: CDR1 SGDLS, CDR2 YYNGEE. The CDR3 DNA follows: TGTGCCAGCAGCGTAGGGGGGACAGGGGTGTCCGAGCAGTACTTC. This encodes CASSVGGTGVSEQYF.

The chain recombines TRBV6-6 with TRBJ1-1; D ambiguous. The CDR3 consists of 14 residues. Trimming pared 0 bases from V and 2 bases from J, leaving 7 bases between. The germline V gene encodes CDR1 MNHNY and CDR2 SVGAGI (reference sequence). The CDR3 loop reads CASSYSTTNTEAFF. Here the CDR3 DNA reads TGTGCCAGCAGTTACTCGACCACTAACACTGAAGCTTTCTTT.

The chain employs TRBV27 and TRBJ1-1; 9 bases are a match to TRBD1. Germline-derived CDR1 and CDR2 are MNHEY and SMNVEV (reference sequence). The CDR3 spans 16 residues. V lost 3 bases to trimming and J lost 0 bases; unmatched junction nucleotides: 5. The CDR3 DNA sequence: TGTGCCAGCAGTTTGGGGACAGGGATGATGAACACTGAAGCTTTCTTT. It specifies CASSLGTGMMNTEAFF.

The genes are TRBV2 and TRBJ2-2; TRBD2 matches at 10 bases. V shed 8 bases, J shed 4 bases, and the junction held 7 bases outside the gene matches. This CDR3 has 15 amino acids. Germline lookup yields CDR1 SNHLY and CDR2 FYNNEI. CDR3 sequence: CASGLAGALTGELFF. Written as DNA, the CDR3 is TGTGCCAGCGGCCTAGCGGGGGCCCTCACCGGGGAGCTGTTTTTT.

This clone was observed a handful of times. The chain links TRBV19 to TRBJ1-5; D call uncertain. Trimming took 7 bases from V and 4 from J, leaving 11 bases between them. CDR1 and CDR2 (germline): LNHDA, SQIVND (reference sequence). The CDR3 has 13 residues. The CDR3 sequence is CASTEGRNQPQHF. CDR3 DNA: TGTGCCAGTACCGAGGGCAGGAATCAGCCCCAGCATTTT.

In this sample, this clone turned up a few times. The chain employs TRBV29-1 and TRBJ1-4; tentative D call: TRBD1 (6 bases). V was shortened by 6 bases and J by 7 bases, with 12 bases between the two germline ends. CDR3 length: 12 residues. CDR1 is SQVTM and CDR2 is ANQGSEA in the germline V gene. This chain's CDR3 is CSVATGSEKLFF. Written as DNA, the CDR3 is TGCAGCGTAGCTACAGGGAGTGAAAAACTGTTTTTT. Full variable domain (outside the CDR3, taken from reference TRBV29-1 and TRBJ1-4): SAVISQKPSRDICQRGTSLTIQCQVDSQVTMMFWYRQQPGQSLTLIATANQGSEATYESGFVIDKFPISRPNLTFSTLTVSNMSPEDSSIYLCSVATGSEKLFFGSGTQLSVL.

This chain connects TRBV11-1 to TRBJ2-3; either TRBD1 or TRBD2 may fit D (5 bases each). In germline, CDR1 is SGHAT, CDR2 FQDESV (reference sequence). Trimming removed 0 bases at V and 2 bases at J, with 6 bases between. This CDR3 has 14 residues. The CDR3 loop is CASSLAGPTDTQYF. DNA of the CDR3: TGTGCCAGCAGCTTAGCGGGACCCACAGATACGCAGTATTTT.

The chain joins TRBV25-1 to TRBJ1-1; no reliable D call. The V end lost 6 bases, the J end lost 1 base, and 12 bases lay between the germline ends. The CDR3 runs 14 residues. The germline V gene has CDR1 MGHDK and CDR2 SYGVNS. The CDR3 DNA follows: TGTGCCAGCAGCGCCGAAGGCCGGAACACTGAAGCTTTCTTT. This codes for CASSAEGRNTEAFF.

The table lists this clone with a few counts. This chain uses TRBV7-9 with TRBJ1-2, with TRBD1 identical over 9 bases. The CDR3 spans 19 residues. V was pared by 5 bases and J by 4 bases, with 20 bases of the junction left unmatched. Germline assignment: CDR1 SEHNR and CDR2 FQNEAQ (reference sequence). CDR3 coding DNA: TGTGCCAGCAGCCCTAGGGGGGGGACAGGGCTTACTTCCCTCTATGGCTACACCTTC. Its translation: CASSPRGGTGLTSLYGYTF.

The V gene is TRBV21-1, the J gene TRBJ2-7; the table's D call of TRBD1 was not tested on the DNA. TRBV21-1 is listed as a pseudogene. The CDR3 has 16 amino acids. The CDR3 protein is CASVKMDRGRSYEQYV. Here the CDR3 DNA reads TGTGCCAGCGTTAAAATGGACAGGGGACGGTCCTACGAGCAGTACGTC.

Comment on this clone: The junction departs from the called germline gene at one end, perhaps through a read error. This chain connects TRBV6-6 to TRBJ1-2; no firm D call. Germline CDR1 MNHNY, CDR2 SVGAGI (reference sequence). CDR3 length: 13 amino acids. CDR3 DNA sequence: TGTGCCATCAGTGAGTACGGGAAGGGTGGCTACACCTTC. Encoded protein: CAISEYGKGGYTF.

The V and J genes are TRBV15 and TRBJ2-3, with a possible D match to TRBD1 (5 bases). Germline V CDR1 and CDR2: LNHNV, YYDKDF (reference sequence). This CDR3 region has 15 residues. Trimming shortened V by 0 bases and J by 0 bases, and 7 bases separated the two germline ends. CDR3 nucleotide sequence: TGTGCCACCAGCAGAGATGGACATAGCACAGATACGCAGTATTTT. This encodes CATSRDGHSTDTQYF.

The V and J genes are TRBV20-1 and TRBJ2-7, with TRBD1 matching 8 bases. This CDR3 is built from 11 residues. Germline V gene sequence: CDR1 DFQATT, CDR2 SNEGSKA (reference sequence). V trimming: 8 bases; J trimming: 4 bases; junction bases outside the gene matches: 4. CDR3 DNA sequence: TGCAGTTGGACAGGGCCATACGAGCAGTACGTC. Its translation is CSWTGPYEQYV.

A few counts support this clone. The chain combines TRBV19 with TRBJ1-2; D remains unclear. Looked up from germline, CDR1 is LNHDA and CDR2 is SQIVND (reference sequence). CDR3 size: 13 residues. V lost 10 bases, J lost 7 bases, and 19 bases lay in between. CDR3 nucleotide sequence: TGTGCCACCTCGACACAACTAACTGGTGGCTACACCTTC. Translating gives CATSTQLTGGYTF.

DNA of the CDR3: TGTGCCAGCAGCGTTAAGTGTGGGGTACAAGCGGGACACCTGAACGAGCAGTACTTC. It encodes CASSVKCGVQAGHLNEQYF. This chain uses TRBV7-3 with TRBJ2-7; maybe TRBD2 (7 bases). Germline-derived CDR1 and CDR2 are SGHTA and FQGTGA. V was clipped by 5 bases and J by 5 bases, with 31 bases between them. CDR3 length: 19 residues.

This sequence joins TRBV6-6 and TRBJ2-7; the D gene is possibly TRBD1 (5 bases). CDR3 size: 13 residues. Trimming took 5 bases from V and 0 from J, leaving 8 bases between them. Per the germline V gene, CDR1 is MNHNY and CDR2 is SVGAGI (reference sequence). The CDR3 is CASSKTASYEQYV. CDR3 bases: TGTGCCAGCAGTAAGACAGCCTCCTACGAGCAGTACGTC.

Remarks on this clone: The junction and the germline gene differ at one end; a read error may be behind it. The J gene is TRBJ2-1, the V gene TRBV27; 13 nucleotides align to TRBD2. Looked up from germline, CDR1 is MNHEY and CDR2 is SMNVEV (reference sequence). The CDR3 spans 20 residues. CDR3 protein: CASSSSVSGLAGRPNNEQFF. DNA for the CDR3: TGTGCCAGCAGTTCATCGGTGTCGGGACTAGCGGGGCGCCCCAACAACGAGCAGTTCTTC.

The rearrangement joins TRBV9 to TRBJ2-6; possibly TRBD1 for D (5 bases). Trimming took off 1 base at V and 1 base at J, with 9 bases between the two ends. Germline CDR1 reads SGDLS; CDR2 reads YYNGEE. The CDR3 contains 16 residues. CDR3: CASSVLRGSGANVLTF. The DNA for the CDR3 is TGTGCCAGCAGCGTACTAAGGGGATCTGGGGCCAACGTCCTGACTTTC.

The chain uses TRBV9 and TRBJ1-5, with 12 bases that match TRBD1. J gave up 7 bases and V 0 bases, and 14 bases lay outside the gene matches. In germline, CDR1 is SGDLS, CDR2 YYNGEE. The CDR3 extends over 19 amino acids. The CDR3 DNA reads TGTGCCAGCAGCGTAGAGAGACCCCCCGGGACAGGGGGCCGCCAGCCCCAGCATTTT. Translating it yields CASSVERPPGTGGRQPQHF. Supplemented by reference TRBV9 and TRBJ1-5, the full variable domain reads DSGVTQTPKHLITATGQRVTLRCSPRSGDLSVYWYQQSLDQGLQFLIQYYNGEERAKGNILERFSAQQFPDLHSELNLSSLELGDSALYFCASSVERPPGTGGRQPQHFGDGTRLSIL.

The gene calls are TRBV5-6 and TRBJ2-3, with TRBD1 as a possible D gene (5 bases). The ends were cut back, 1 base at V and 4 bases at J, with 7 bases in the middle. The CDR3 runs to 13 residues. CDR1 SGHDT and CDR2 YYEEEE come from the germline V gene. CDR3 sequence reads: CASSLRGPDTQYF. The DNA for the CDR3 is TGTGCCAGCAGCTTGAGGGGTCCAGATACGCAGTATTTT.

CDR3: CASSGGTGAQYV. CDR3 nucleotides: TGTGCCAGCAGTGGGGGGACAGGGGCGCAGTACGTC. The chain joins TRBV25-1 to TRBJ2-7; 10 nucleotides agree with TRBD1. Germline CDR1 MGHDK, CDR2 SYGVNS. Trimming cost V 4 bases and J 9 bases; bases outside gene matches: 3. This CDR3 spans 12 amino acids.

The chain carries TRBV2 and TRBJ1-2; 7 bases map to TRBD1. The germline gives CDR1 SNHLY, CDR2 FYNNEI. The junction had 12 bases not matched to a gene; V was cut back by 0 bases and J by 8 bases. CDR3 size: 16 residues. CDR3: CASSEAPEGAKSGYTF. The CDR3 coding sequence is TGTGCCAGCAGTGAAGCGCCGGAGGGGGCGAAATCCGGCTACACCTTC.

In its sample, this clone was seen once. The CDR3 protein is CASSLNRGYDGYTF. Written as DNA, the CDR3 is TGTGCCAGCAGTTTAAACAGGGGCTATGATGGCTACACCTTC. The chain combines TRBV27 with TRBJ1-2, with 7 positions matching TRBD1. The ends lost 2 bases at V and 6 bases at J; junction bases unmatched: 6. Germline assignment: CDR1 MNHEY and CDR2 SMNVEV (reference sequence). The CDR3 consists of 14 residues.

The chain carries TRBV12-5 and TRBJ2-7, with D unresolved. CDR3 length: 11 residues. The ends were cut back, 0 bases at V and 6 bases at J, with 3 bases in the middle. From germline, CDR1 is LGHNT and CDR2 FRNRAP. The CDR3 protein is CASGLVFEQYF. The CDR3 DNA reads TGTGCTAGTGGTTTGGTATTCGAGCAGTACTTC.